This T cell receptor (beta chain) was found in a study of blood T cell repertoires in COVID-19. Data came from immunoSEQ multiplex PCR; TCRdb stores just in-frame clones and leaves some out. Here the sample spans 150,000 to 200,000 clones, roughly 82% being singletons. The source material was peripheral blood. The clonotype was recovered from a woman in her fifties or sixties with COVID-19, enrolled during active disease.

The CDR3: CATSDSTASYTSGKYNEQFF. The CDR3 DNA sequence: TGTGCCACCAGTGACTCCACCGCATCGTATACTAGCGGGAAATACAATGAGCAGTTCTTC. V usage is TRBV24-1 and J usage is TRBJ2-1, with 10 bases fitting TRBD2. V gave up 4 bases and J gave up 4 bases; unmatched junction bases: 18. The CDR3 is 20 amino acids. Germline assignment: CDR1 KGHDR and CDR2 SFDVKD.